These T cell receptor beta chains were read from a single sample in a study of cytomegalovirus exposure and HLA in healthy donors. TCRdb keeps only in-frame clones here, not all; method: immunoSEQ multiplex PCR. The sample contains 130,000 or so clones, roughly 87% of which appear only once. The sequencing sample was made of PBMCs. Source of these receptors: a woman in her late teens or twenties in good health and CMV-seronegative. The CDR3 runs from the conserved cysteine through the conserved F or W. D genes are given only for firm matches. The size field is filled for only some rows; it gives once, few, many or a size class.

CDR3 DNA: TGCAGCGTTGCCAACCTTGGGGGCGCCGAGCAGTACTTC; CDR3 protein: CSVANLGGAEQYF; D gene: .; clone size: .; V gene: TRBV29-1; J gene: TRBJ2-7
CDR3 DNA: TGCGCCAGCAGCCAAGATGGAAGACCAGACAACGCCATATATTTT; CDR3 protein: CASSQDGRPDNAIYF; D gene: .; clone size: .; V gene: TRBV4-1; J gene: TRBJ1-3
CDR3 DNA: TGTGCCAGCAGCTTAGTTGGGGGACTGAGTGACGGCTACACCTTC; CDR3 protein: CASSLVGGLSDGYTF; D gene: .; clone size: once; V gene: TRBV7-2; J gene: TRBJ1-2
CDR3 DNA: TGTGCCAGCAGTGTACGACAGGACTACGAGCAGTACTTC; CDR3 protein: CASSVRQDYEQYF; D gene: .; clone size: .; V gene: TRBV2; J gene: TRBJ2-7
CDR3 DNA: TGTGCCAGTAGTATCCGACAGGGATGGGATGAGCAGTTCTTC; CDR3 protein: CASSIRQGWDEQFF; D gene: TRBD1; clone size: once; V gene: TRBV19; J gene: TRBJ2-1
CDR3 DNA: TGTGCCAGCACCTTACTCGGGACTAGCTTCGAGACCCAGTACTTC; CDR3 protein: CASTLLGTSFETQYF; D gene: TRBD2; clone size: .; V gene: TRBV11-2; J gene: TRBJ2-5
CDR3 DNA: TGTGCCTGGAGTAAACAGGGGGCATTTGGTTCACCCCTCCACTTT; CDR3 protein: CAWSKQGAFGSPLHF; D gene: TRBD1; clone size: .; V gene: TRBV30; J gene: TRBJ1-6
CDR3 DNA: TGTGCCAGCAGTGTGGTAGTGCTTGTTACGGAGACCCAGTACTTC; CDR3 protein: CASSVVVLVTETQYF; D gene: .; clone size: .; V gene: TRBV6-1; J gene: TRBJ2-5
CDR3 DNA: TGCGCCAGCAGTGAGGTGGACGGGGGGGGGTACACCGGGGAGCTGTTTTTT; CDR3 protein: CASSEVDGGGYTGELFF; D gene: TRBD2; clone size: .; V gene: TRBV10-1; J gene: TRBJ2-2
CDR3 DNA: TGTGCCATCAGTGAAAACAGCTATCAGCCCCAGCATTTT; CDR3 protein: CAISENSYQPQHF; D gene: .; clone size: once; V gene: TRBV10-3; J gene: TRBJ1-5
CDR3 DNA: TGTGCCAGCACCGTGATCCGGGACAGGGGAAGCGCTTTCTTT; CDR3 protein: CASTVIRDRGSAFF; D gene: TRBD1; clone size: .; V gene: TRBV11-2; J gene: TRBJ1-1
CDR3 DNA: TGCGCCAGCAGTCCGCTAGGGGCTAATGAAAAACTGTTTTTT; CDR3 protein: CASSPLGANEKLFF; D gene: .; clone size: once; V gene: TRBV5-1; J gene: TRBJ1-4
CDR3 DNA: TGTGCCAGCAGCTTTTTGACAGGGGTAAACTATGGCTACACCTTC; CDR3 protein: CASSFLTGVNYGYTF; D gene: TRBD1; clone size: .; V gene: TRBV11-2; J gene: TRBJ1-2
CDR3 DNA: TGTGCCAGCAGCTCCAGCCTCGTCATCAGGGTCCACGAGCAGTACTTC; CDR3 protein: CASSSSLVIRVHEQYF; D gene: .; clone size: .; V gene: TRBV5-8; J gene: TRBJ2-7
CDR3 DNA: TGTGCCAGTAGCGCGGGACCAGGCCTTGGCTACACCTTC; CDR3 protein: CASSAGPGLGYTF; D gene: .; clone size: .; V gene: TRBV19; J gene: TRBJ1-2
CDR3 DNA: TGTGCCAGCAGTTGGGACAGGGGAGGACAGCCCCAGCATTTT; CDR3 protein: CASSWDRGGQPQHF; D gene: TRBD1; clone size: .; V gene: TRBV27; J gene: TRBJ1-5
CDR3 DNA: TGCGCCAGCAGCCAAGATACGGAGAGAGCTAACTATGGCTACACCTTC; CDR3 protein: CASSQDTERANYGYTF; D gene: .; clone size: .; V gene: TRBV4-3; J gene: TRBJ1-2
CDR3 DNA: TGTGCCAGCAGTAGGTTTGCTTCGAGACAGAAAGCCTACGAGCAGTACTTC; CDR3 protein: CASSRFASRQKAYEQYF; D gene: .; clone size: few; V gene: TRBV2; J gene: TRBJ2-7
CDR3 DNA: TGCGCCAGCAGCCAAGTGTATTCGGGGACAACTAATGAAAAACTGTTTTTT; CDR3 protein: CASSQVYSGTTNEKLFF; D gene: .; clone size: .; V gene: TRBV4-3; J gene: TRBJ1-4
CDR3 DNA: TGCGCCAGCAGTCCTGGACAGGGCAATCAGCCCCAGCATTTT; CDR3 protein: CASSPGQGNQPQHF; D gene: TRBD1; clone size: few; V gene: TRBV4-1; J gene: TRBJ1-5
CDR3 DNA: TGTGCCAGCAGTTCGAGCCGGGGGGCCGGGGAGCTGTTTTTT; CDR3 protein: CASSSSRGAGELFF; D gene: TRBD2; clone size: .; V gene: TRBV27; J gene: TRBJ2-2
CDR3 DNA: TGTGCCAGCAGTGGGAGGAGCGACACCGGGGAGCTGTTTTTT; CDR3 protein: CASSGRSDTGELFF; D gene: .; clone size: .; V gene: TRBV25-1; J gene: TRBJ2-2
CDR3 DNA: TGCGCCAGCAGCTCAGGGCCGGGACAGGGAGGAAACACCATATATTTT; CDR3 protein: CASSSGPGQGGNTIYF; D gene: TRBD1; clone size: .; V gene: TRBV5-1; J gene: TRBJ1-3
CDR3 DNA: TGTGCCAGCAGCCCCCCGGGACAACCGCCCAGCTCCTACAATGAGCAGTTCTTC; CDR3 protein: CASSPPGQPPSSYNEQFF; D gene: .; clone size: .; V gene: TRBV7-9; J gene: TRBJ2-1
CDR3 DNA: TGTGCCAGCAGCCCCACCATCATGAGGGAGACCCAGTACTTC; CDR3 protein: CASSPTIMRETQYF; D gene: .; clone size: .; V gene: TRBV13; J gene: TRBJ2-5
CDR3 DNA: TGCGCCAGCAGCCAAGTCCCGGGAACAAACTACGAGCAGTACTTC; CDR3 protein: CASSQVPGTNYEQYF; D gene: .; clone size: .; V gene: TRBV4-1; J gene: TRBJ2-7
CDR3 DNA: TGTGCCAGCACCGAGGGGGACAGTTCTAATTCACCCCTCCACTTT; CDR3 protein: CASTEGDSSNSPLHF; D gene: TRBD1; clone size: .; V gene: TRBV7-2; J gene: TRBJ1-6
CDR3 DNA: TGCGCCAGCAGTGAGCGTCCAGGGTCGAATCGAGAGACCCAGTACTTC; CDR3 protein: CASSERPGSNRETQYF; D gene: .; clone size: few; V gene: TRBV10-1; J gene: TRBJ2-5
CDR3 DNA: TGTGCCAGCAGCGATGCAGGGGGTACCGGGGAGCTGTTTTTT; CDR3 protein: CASSDAGGTGELFF; D gene: TRBD1; clone size: .; V gene: TRBV9; J gene: TRBJ2-2
CDR3 DNA: TGTGCCAGCAGCGGACAGGGGAGGAAGTATGGCTACACCTTC; CDR3 protein: CASSGQGRKYGYTF; D gene: TRBD1; clone size: .; V gene: TRBV9; J gene: TRBJ1-2
CDR3 DNA: TGTGCCAGCAGCTTAATATTACCCGGGACTAGCGGGGGCATCTACAATGAGCAGTTCTTC; CDR3 protein: CASSLILPGTSGGIYNEQFF; D gene: TRBD2; clone size: .; V gene: TRBV7-8; J gene: TRBJ2-1
CDR3 DNA: TGTGCCAGCAGCCTAACGACAGGGGATAAAGAGACCCAGTACTTC; CDR3 protein: CASSLTTGDKETQYF; D gene: TRBD1; clone size: few; V gene: TRBV7-9; J gene: TRBJ2-5
CDR3 DNA: TGCGCCAGCAGCTTGGCGCCGGGCTCTGGAAACACCATATATTTT; CDR3 protein: CASSLAPGSGNTIYF; D gene: .; clone size: .; V gene: TRBV5-1; J gene: TRBJ1-3
CDR3 DNA: TGTGCCAGCAGCGTAGACACGGGGGGCCTCGGGGAGCTGTTTTTT; CDR3 protein: CASSVDTGGLGELFF; D gene: .; clone size: few; V gene: TRBV9; J gene: TRBJ2-2
CDR3 DNA: TGTGCCACCAGCAGAGTCGGAGGGAATTTGAACACTGAAGCTTTCTTT; CDR3 protein: CATSRVGGNLNTEAFF; D gene: .; clone size: .; V gene: TRBV15; J gene: TRBJ1-1
CDR3 DNA: TGTGCCAGCAGCCAAGTGTCCCCGCCCTCCTACGAGCAGTACTTC; CDR3 protein: CASSQVSPPSYEQYF; D gene: .; clone size: .; V gene: TRBV4-2; J gene: TRBJ2-7
CDR3 DNA: TGTGCCAGCAGCGGGAGAAACAATGAGCAGTTCTTC; CDR3 protein: CASSGRNNEQFF; D gene: .; clone size: .; V gene: TRBV6-5; J gene: TRBJ2-1
CDR3 DNA: TGTGCCACCAGGTCCGGGACTAGGAGTTACGAGCAGTACTTC; CDR3 protein: CATRSGTRSYEQYF; D gene: TRBD2; clone size: .; V gene: TRBV15; J gene: TRBJ2-7
CDR3 DNA: TGTGCCAGCAGTGAATACGGGACAGGTAGCAATCAGCCCCAGCATTTT; CDR3 protein: CASSEYGTGSNQPQHF; D gene: TRBD1; clone size: .; V gene: TRBV2; J gene: TRBJ1-5
CDR3 DNA: TGTGCCAGCAGTTACCCTTCAGACAGGGGGATCACTGAAGCTTTCTTT; CDR3 protein: CASSYPSDRGITEAFF; D gene: TRBD1; clone size: .; V gene: TRBV6-5; J gene: TRBJ1-1
CDR3 DNA: TGTGCCAGCAGCTCCCAGAGCGGGAGAGATTACAATGAGCAGTTCTTC; CDR3 protein: CASSSQSGRDYNEQFF; D gene: TRBD2; clone size: .; V gene: TRBV7-2; J gene: TRBJ2-1
CDR3 DNA: TGTGCCAGCAGCCTGGGACAGGCCTCCTACAATGAGCAGTTCTTC; CDR3 protein: CASSLGQASYNEQFF; D gene: TRBD1; clone size: few; V gene: TRBV5-6; J gene: TRBJ2-1
CDR3 DNA: TGTGCCAGCAGCCCGGGGGGCTGGGACATCGAGAAACTGTTTTTT; CDR3 protein: CASSPGGWDIEKLFF; D gene: .; clone size: once; V gene: TRBV9; J gene: TRBJ1-4
CDR3 DNA: TGCGCCAGCAGCCGCCTCCGGACAGGGAAAGAGACCCAGTACTTC; CDR3 protein: CASSRLRTGKETQYF; D gene: TRBD1; clone size: .; V gene: TRBV4-1; J gene: TRBJ2-5
CDR3 DNA: TGTGCCAGCCAGGGGACAGTAAGCTATGAGCAGTTCTTC; CDR3 protein: CASQGTVSYEQFF; D gene: TRBD1; clone size: few; V gene: TRBV7-9; J gene: TRBJ2-1